Listed below are T cell receptor beta chains from one sample, sequenced in a study of graft-versus-host responses after intestinal transplantation. The repertoire was sequenced with immunoSEQ multiplex PCR; TCRdb's copy has only in-frame clones and lacks some. The sample carries 45,000 to 60,000 clones, 85% to 95% recorded once. Antigen specificity for these receptors is unknown. The sample consisted of unstimulated CD4+ T cells sorted from spleen or lymph node cells, taken before transplant. These receptors originate from a human donor who was the organ donor for an intestinal transplant. CDR3s include the opening cysteine and the closing phenylalanine or tryptophan. A D gene is named only where the DNA matches it firmly. Clone size is stated in some rows and not others, as once, few, many or a class when expanded.

D gene,J gene,clone size,V gene,CDR3 DNA,CDR3 protein
TRBD2,TRBJ2-1,.,TRBV5-3,TGTGCCAGAAGTGCGGCTGGGACTAGCGGGAGCGATGCCAATGAGCAGTTCTTC,CARSAAGTSGSDANEQFF
TRBD2,TRBJ2-1,.,TRBV30,TGTGCCTGGAGTCCGCAGACTAGCGGGCTCTTC,CAWSPQTSGLF
.,TRBJ2-7,.,TRBV21-1,TGTGCCAGCAGCAACCCATATGGCGCCGCGGGCGAGCAGTACTTC,CASSNPYGAAGEQYF
.,TRBJ1-2,.,TRBV10-3,TGTGCCATCACAGCCCAGGTAGCCTATGGCTACACCTTC,CAITAQVAYGYTF
.,TRBJ2-2,.,TRBV11-3,TGTGCCAGCAGCTTGGGTCCCGGGGAGCTGTTTTTT,CASSLGPGELFF
TRBD1,TRBJ1-2,.,TRBV28,TGTGCCAGCAGTTTTGGGACAGTTCGGGGTTATGGCTACACCTTC,CASSFGTVRGYGYTF
TRBD2,TRBJ2-3,.,TRBV2,TGTGCCAGTGAAGGGGGTAGCGGGAGGGCGGCATATACGCAGTATTTT,CASEGGSGRAAYTQYF
TRBD2,TRBJ2-7,once,TRBV2,TGTGCCAGCACCCAGACTAGCGGGAGTATAAGGGAGCAGTACTTC,CASTQTSGSIREQYF
TRBD2,TRBJ2-7,.,TRBV28,TGTGCCAGCAGTTTATTTCTCCACCTAGCGGGCTTATCCTACGAGCAGTACTTC,CASSLFLHLAGLSYEQYF
.,TRBJ1-1,.,TRBV30,TGTGCCTGGAGACAGAAAACGAACACTGAAGCTTTCTTT,CAWRQKTNTEAFF
.,TRBJ2-7,.,TRBV28,TGTGCCAGCAGTTTCCGGGGCCCTCAGGGGGAGCAGTACTTC,CASSFRGPQGEQYF
.,TRBJ1-1,.,TRBV20-1,TGCAGTGCCCCCCAGAACACTGAAGCTTTCTTT,CSAPQNTEAFF
TRBD2,TRBJ2-2,.,TRBV11-2,TGTGCCAGCAGCACCTCGACTAGCGTGAACACCGGGGAGCTGTTTTTT,CASSTSTSVNTGELFF
.,TRBJ1-3,.,TRBV5-1,TGCGCCAGCAGCTTACAGGGTCCCCTCTCTGGAAACACCATATATTTT,CASSLQGPLSGNTIYF
TRBD1,TRBJ1-6,.,TRBV28,TGTGCCAGCAGTCTACTGGACAGGGCCGAGAATTCACCCCTCCACTTT,CASSLLDRAENSPLHF
TRBD2,TRBJ2-2,.,TRBV4-1,TGCGCCAGCAGCCAAAGGACTAGCGGGAGGGCCACCGGGGAGCTGTTTTTT,CASSQRTSGRATGELFF
TRBD1,TRBJ2-5,.,TRBV5-1,TGCGCCAGCAGCTCGGACAGGGGGTGGGAGACCCAGTACTTC,CASSSDRGWETQYF
TRBD2,TRBJ2-7,.,TRBV11-3,TGTGCCAGCAGCTTAGTTTCTCTGGCTAGCGGATTACGGAGGGAGCAGTACTTC,CASSLVSLASGLRREQYF
TRBD2,TRBJ2-1,.,TRBV7-3,TGTGCCAGCAGCTTCGCCGGGACTAGAGGATACAATGAGCAGTTCTTC,CASSFAGTRGYNEQFF
TRBD1,TRBJ2-7,.,TRBV28,TGTGCCAGCAGTTTTCGACCGGACAGGGTCGAGCAGTACTTC,CASSFRPDRVEQYF
TRBD2,TRBJ2-1,.,TRBV11-3,TGTGCCAGCAGCTTAGAAGGCGGGAGCTACAATGAGCAGTTCTTC,CASSLEGGSYNEQFF
TRBD2,TRBJ2-2,once,TRBV7-9,TGTGCCAGCAGCTTAGAGCGGGAGAGAGGGCGGGGAGCTGTTTTT,CASSLERERGRGAVF
.,TRBJ1-5,.,TRBV27,TGTGCCAGCAGTTTAGGCGGGACCACCGGGGGCAATCAGCCCCAGCATTTT,CASSLGGTTGGNQPQHF
TRBD2,TRBJ2-3,.,TRBV30,TGTGCCTGGGAAGCTGAGCGGGAGATGATGGATACGCAGTATTTT,CAWEAEREMMDTQYF
.,TRBJ1-4,.,TRBV27,TGTGCCAGCAGTAGGGCATTACGGGAAAAACTGTTTTTT,CASSRALREKLFF
TRBD1,TRBJ1-3,.,TRBV28,TGTGCCAGCAGTTTACGCCCGACAGGGACCGGAAACACCATATATTTT,CASSLRPTGTGNTIYF
.,TRBJ2-1,.,TRBV29-1,TGCAGCGTTCTCGGGCTAGAGCTTGACAATGAGCAGTTCTTC,CSVLGLELDNEQFF
TRBD2,TRBJ2-7,.,TRBV5-1,TGCGCCAGCAGCTTCGGACTAGCGGGAAGCTACGAGCAGTACTTC,CASSFGLAGSYEQYF